Presented here are 9 T cell receptor beta chains from one specimen sequenced in a study of identical twins. TCRdb itself ran the 5' RACE reads through MiXCR, one entry per CDR3 protein. This sample yields hundreds of thousands of distinct CDR3 sequences, of which approximately 21% are seen a single time; around 4.5% belongs to the top ten. Another study also made use of these data, one on T cells expressing NK-cell markers.

The specimen sequenced was PBMCs. All receptors derive from a woman aged 18-29 years in good health.

V is TRBV6-6 and J is TRBJ2-1; TRBD2 aligns across 7 bases. Germline V gives CDR1 MNHNY, CDR2 SVGAGI (reference sequence). Unmatched junction bases numbered 6, after V lost 7 bases and J lost 6 bases. The CDR3 totals 13 residues. CDR3 protein: CASIRWEGNEQFF. As DNA, the CDR3 is TGTGCCAGCATCAGGTGGGAGGGCAATGAGCAGTTCTTC.

The chain uses TRBV29-1 and TRBJ2-1; 10 bases are a match to TRBD2. Germline V lookup: CDR1 SQVTM, CDR2 ANQGSEA. J lost 3 bases, V lost 3 bases, and 5 bases had no gene match. The CDR3 contains 15 residues. CDR3 in amino acids: CSVETSGPLYNEQFF. For the CDR3, the DNA is TGCAGCGTTGAGACTAGCGGGCCCCTCTACAATGAGCAGTTCTTC.

This clonotype was seen a few times. J is TRBJ1-1 and V is TRBV20-1; D gene unclear. CDR3 length: 11 residues. Trimming left V 6 bases short and J 3 bases short, with 8 bases between. Germline-derived CDR1 and CDR2 are DFQATT and SNEGSKA (reference sequence). CDR3 DNA sequence: TGCAGTGCGAGCGAATACACTGAAGCTTTCTTT. The encoded protein is CSASEYTEAFF.

The J gene is TRBJ1-2, the V gene TRBV29-1; 8 bases fit TRBD1. J was trimmed by 6 bases and V by 5 bases; bases with no gene match: 8. The CDR3 covers 13 residues. Germline CDR1 and CDR2: SQVTM and ANQGSEA. This chain's CDR3 is CSVWEDRVDGYTF. In DNA, the CDR3 is TGCAGCGTTTGGGAGGACAGGGTCGATGGCTACACCTTC. The entire variable domain, with the rest obtained from reference TRBV29-1 and TRBJ1-2, is as follows: SAVISQKPSRDICQRGTSLTIQCQVDSQVTMMFWYRQQPGQSLTLIATANQGSEATYESGFVIDKFPISRPNLTFSTLTVSNMSPEDSSIYLCSVWEDRVDGYTFGSGTRLTVV.

This clonotype has only a few counts. CDR3 loop: CASSRHFGVGISGANVLTF. CDR3 sequence (DNA): TGTGCCAGCAGCCGTCATTTTGGGGTCGGAATCTCTGGGGCCAACGTCCTGACTTTC. The rearrangement uses TRBV14 and TRBJ2-6; D not certain. CDR1 is SGHDN and CDR2 is FVKESK in the germline V gene. This CDR3 spans 19 amino acids. V was shortened by 4 bases and J by 0 bases, with 19 bases between the two germline ends. Filled out from reference TRBV14 and TRBJ2-6, the complete variable domain reads EAGVTQFPSHSVIEKGQTVTLRCDPISGHDNLYWYRRVMGKEIKFLLHFVKESKQDESGMPNNRFLAERTGGTYSTLKVQPAELEDSGVYFCASSRHFGVGISGANVLTFGAGSRLTVL.

This sequence joins TRBV7-9 and TRBJ2-7, with 7 bases fitting TRBD2. CDR1 is SEHNR, CDR2 FQNEAQ, per germline (reference sequence). The CDR3 covers 14 residues. The trim removed 5 bases at V and 2 bases at J, leaving 6 bases unmatched. Here the CDR3 DNA reads TGTGCCAGCAGCAACAAACTAGCGACCTACGAGCAGTACTTC. This translates into CASSNKLATYEQYF.

V usage is TRBV10-1 and J usage is TRBJ2-5; D unclear. With 1 base removed from V and 2 bases from J, the gap between germline ends came to 11 bases. Germline values: CDR1 WNHNN, CDR2 SYGVQD (reference sequence). The CDR3 loop spans 15 amino acids. In nucleotides, the CDR3 is TGCGCCAGCAGTGAGTTTGCGACTGCACAAGAGACCCAGTACTTC. Residues: CASSEFATAQETQYF.

This chain joins TRBV5-1 and TRBJ2-7; D remains unclear. The germline V gene has CDR1 SGHRS and CDR2 YFSETQ. Trimming took off 0 bases at V and 0 bases at J, with 13 bases between the two ends. The CDR3 has 16 residues. This CDR3 is CASSLVSPGSSYEQYF. The CDR3 DNA reads TGCGCCAGCAGCTTGGTTAGTCCCGGAAGCTCCTACGAGCAGTACTTC.

This clonotype has at least ten counts. The rearrangement uses TRBV12-3 or TRBV12-4 and TRBJ2-3; TRBD1 agrees at 8 bases. J lost 2 bases, V lost 5 bases, and 9 bases had no gene match. The CDR3 loop spans 16 amino acids. DNA of the CDR3: TGTGCCAGCAGTACGTTCGGACAGGGCTACACAGATACGCAGTATTTT. Encoded protein: CASSTFGQGYTDTQYF.